One and the same sample provided the 31 T cell receptor beta chains below, sequenced in a study of cytomegalovirus exposure and HLA in healthy donors. PCR primers comprised 60 Vbeta and 13 Jbeta primers. The repertoire was sequenced with immunoSEQ multiplex PCR; TCRdb's copy has only in-frame clones and lacks some. Of about 100,000 clones listed, more than 70% were seen once; the top ten hold about 8%. Sequencing was done on a sample of PBMCs. The receptor set was obtained from a young man in good health and CMV-seronegative.

This chain joins TRBV7-9 and TRBJ2-1; TRBD2 is a possible D gene (6 bases). This CDR3 spans 16 amino acids. Trimming took off 5 bases at V and 6 bases at J, with 20 bases between the two ends. Germline lookup yields CDR1 SEHNR and CDR2 FQNEAQ (reference sequence). The CDR3 DNA follows: TGTGCCAGCAGCCTTCTAGGGACCCTCGGGGGCAATGAGCAGTTCTTC. It is translated as CASSLLGTLGGNEQFF.

This sequence joins TRBV28 and TRBJ2-7; 7 bases are a match to TRBD1. J lost 7 bases, V lost 7 bases, and 10 bases had no gene match. CDR3 length equals 13 residues. Germline V gene sequence: CDR1 MDHEN, CDR2 SYDVKM. The CDR3 nucleotides read TGTGCCAGCAAATCGGGACAGCTGGGAGAGCAGTACTTC. This codes for CASKSGQLGEQYF.

V usage is TRBV27 and J usage is TRBJ1-2; tentatively, D is TRBD1 (5 bases). Germline lookup yields CDR1 MNHEY and CDR2 SMNVEV (reference sequence). The V end was cut by 0 bases, the J end by 8 bases, with 10 bases between. CDR3 size: 13 residues. CDR3 in amino acids: CASSLSGGKGYTF. In DNA form, the CDR3 reads TGTGCCAGCAGTTTATCGGGGGGGAAGGGCTACACCTTC.

The CDR3 loop reads CASSYSGGDYGYTF. The CDR3 DNA sequence: TGTGCCAGCAGTTACTCCGGGGGGGACTATGGCTACACCTTC. The chain is built from TRBV6-6 and TRBJ1-2; perhaps TRBD1 as D (5 bases). The CDR3 extends over 14 amino acids. V dropped 0 bases and J dropped 3 bases, with 8 bases sitting between them. Germline CDR1 is MNHNY and CDR2 is SVGAGI (reference sequence).

The gene calls are TRBV10-2 and TRBJ1-2, with D perhaps TRBD1 (5 bases). Trimming stripped 5 bases from V and 4 bases from J, with 11 bases between. The CDR3 is made up of 13 amino acids. Germline-derived CDR1 and CDR2 are WSHSY and SAAADI. CDR3 loop: CASSLDRGYGYTF. The CDR3 DNA reads as TGCGCCAGCAGTCTCGACAGAGGCTATGGCTACACCTTC.

The sample holds one count of this clone. The chain employs TRBV28 and TRBJ1-5, with D unclear. V lost 3 bases and J lost 4, with 10 bases in between. Germline V CDR1 and CDR2: MDHEN, SYDVKM. CDR3 length equals 14 residues. Written as DNA, the CDR3 is TGTGCCAGCAGTTTGAGGCAGCGAAATCAGCCCCAGCATTTT. It specifies CASSLRQRNQPQHF.

The CDR3 sequence is CASSHRGLGGGPKNIQYF. Here the CDR3 DNA reads TGTGCCAGCAGCCACCGCGGACTAGGCGGAGGTCCCAAAAACATTCAGTACTTC. The chain has TRBV14 and TRBJ2-4, with 7 bases identical to TRBD2. V lost 3 bases to trimming and J lost 2 bases; unmatched junction nucleotides: 13. This CDR3 is built from 18 residues. Germline V gives CDR1 SGHDN, CDR2 FVKESK.

This clone was detected only once. The chain combines TRBV6-5 with TRBJ1-4; D remains ambiguous. Germline lookup yields CDR1 MNHEY and CDR2 SVGAGI. CDR3 size: 14 residues. Trimming took 6 bases from V and 4 from J, leaving 12 bases between them. The CDR3 is CASRITELNEKLFF. The CDR3 region has the DNA TGTGCCAGCAGGATCACAGAACTTAATGAAAAACTGTTTTTT.

CDR3 DNA: TGTGCCATTGATAAAGGAGGGACTAGGACCTACGAGCAGTACTTC. Translation gives CAIDKGGTRTYEQYF. The chain joins TRBV6-6 to TRBJ2-7, with 8 bases aligning to TRBD2. With V trimmed by 10 bases and J by 2 bases, 13 bases remained unmatched. The CDR3 loop spans 15 amino acids. CDR1 MNHNY and CDR2 SVGAGI come from the germline V gene (reference sequence).

This chain uses TRBV6-1 with TRBJ1-2; 8 positions agree with TRBD1. The CDR3 contains 17 residues. Germline CDR1 and CDR2: MNHNS and SASEGT. V was pared by 4 bases and J by 8 bases, with 18 bases of the junction left unmatched. The CDR3, as DNA: TGTGCCAGCAGTGGGACAAGGTCTGGACAGGGTAGCGGGGGCTACACCTTC. Residues: CASSGTRSGQGSGGYTF.

The chain couples TRBV19 to TRBJ1-1; TRBD1 might be the D (6 bases). CDR1 is LNHDA and CDR2 is SQIVND in the germline V gene (reference sequence). V lost 6 bases and J 1 base, leaving 15 bases between the germline ends. The CDR3 has 15 residues. The CDR3 sequence: CASRIRTVENTEAFF. CDR3 DNA: TGTGCCAGTAGAATTAGGACAGTTGAGAACACTGAAGCTTTCTTT.

This chain links TRBV10-2 with TRBJ1-6; D not certain. Germline values: CDR1 WSHSY, CDR2 SAAADI. The V gene lost 1 base and the J gene lost 3 bases, with 7 bases spanning the gap. The CDR3 sequence is 15 residues long. The CDR3 region has the DNA TGCGCCAGCAGTGAGTGGGGAGACTATAATTCACCCCTCCACTTT. It yields the protein CASSEWGDYNSPLHF.

The V and J genes are TRBV30 and TRBJ2-3; a possible D gene is TRBD2 (6 bases). Germline V gene sequence: CDR1 GTSNPN, CDR2 SVGIG (reference sequence). Trimming shortened V by 1 base and J by 9 bases, and 14 bases separated the two germline ends. CDR3 length: 13 residues. The CDR3 is CAWSGGLARTQYF. CDR3 coding DNA: TGTGCCTGGAGTGGAGGCCTAGCGCGCACGCAGTATTTT.

This chain joins TRBV30 and TRBJ1-5; 10 bases map to TRBD1. With 0 bases clipped from V and 7 bases from J, the junction kept 12 bases outside the gene matches. This CDR3 region has 17 residues. The germline V gene has CDR1 GTSNPN and CDR2 SVGIG (reference sequence). The CDR3, as DNA: TGTGCCTGGAGTGTACTCCCAACGGGACAGGGGTTGCAGCCCCAGCATTTT. Translation: CAWSVLPTGQGLQPQHF.

J is TRBJ2-5 and V is TRBV28, with 16 bases fitting TRBD2. The CDR3 runs to 17 residues. Germline trimming cut 6 bases from V and 5 bases from J; bases unmatched to any gene: 9. The germline V gene has CDR1 MDHEN and CDR2 SYDVKM. The CDR3 loop reads CASSPGTSGRAWETQYF. In DNA, the CDR3 is TGTGCCAGCAGCCCCGGGACTAGCGGGAGGGCTTGGGAGACCCAGTACTTC. The complete variable domain, with remaining parts taken from reference TRBV28 and TRBJ2-5, reads DVKVTQSSRYLVKRTGEKVFLECVQDMDHENMFWYRQDPGLGLRLIYFSYDVKMKEKGDIPEGYSVSREKKERFSLILESASTNQTSMYLCASSPGTSGRAWETQYFGPGTRLLVL.

The genes are TRBV7-9 and TRBJ1-2; TRBD1 is a possible D gene (5 bases). Trimming left V 4 bases short and J 4 bases short, with 22 bases between. In germline, CDR1 is SEHNR, CDR2 FQNEAQ (reference sequence). The CDR3 covers 17 residues. CDR3 DNA sequence: TGTGCCAGCAGCTCATACCTGGGAGGGGATTGGGGCTATGGCTACACCTTC. Its protein product is CASSSYLGGDWGYGYTF.

In its sample, this clone was seen a few times. J is TRBJ2-7 and V is TRBV21-1; whether TRBD2, the table's D call, matches the DNA was not checked. TRBV21-1 is described as a pseudogene. This CDR3 is built from 12 residues. DNA for the CDR3: TGTGCCAGCCGTAGGGAGGCCTACGAGCAGTACTTC. It is translated as CASRREAYEQYF.

The rearrangement uses TRBV10-3 and TRBJ1-1; a weak D match, TRBD1 (5 bases). Trimming left V 3 bases short and J 10 bases short, with 18 bases between. Germline-derived CDR1 and CDR2 are ENHRY and SYGVKD. The CDR3 has 14 amino acids. The DNA for the CDR3 is TGTGCCATCAGTGACCTACCGACGGACCAGGGAGCTTTCTTT. Its protein is CAISDLPTDQGAFF.

The gene calls are TRBV28 and TRBJ1-5; possible D gene TRBD1, 6 bases. Trimming removed 6 bases from V and 10 bases from J, with 22 bases in between. The CDR3 is 15 residues long. Germline-derived CDR1 and CDR2 are MDHEN and SYDVKM. DNA for the CDR3: TGTGCCAGCAGACCCCTACAGGGCTCGCGACACCCCCAGCATTTT. As protein: CASRPLQGSRHPQHF.

The sample holds a few counts of this clone. The chain has TRBV11-2 and TRBJ2-1; perhaps TRBD1 as D (6 bases). V shed 5 bases and J shed 1 base, with 12 bases lying between them. This CDR3 is 15 amino acids long. Germline V gene sequence: CDR1 SGHAT, CDR2 FQNNGV. The CDR3 spells CASSPDSGSYNEQFF. In DNA form, the CDR3 reads TGTGCCAGCAGCCCGGACAGTGGATCCTACAATGAGCAGTTCTTC.

V gene TRBV6-5 combines with J gene TRBJ2-1; the match to TRBD2 covers 7 bases. Germline-derived CDR1 and CDR2 are MNHEY and SVGAGI. J lost 4 bases, V lost 10 bases, and 13 bases had no gene match. This CDR3 contains 15 residues. Here the CDR3 reads CATATIRDYYNEQFF. Written as DNA, the CDR3 is TGTGCCACCGCGACTATCCGGGACTATTACAATGAGCAGTTCTTC.

The J gene is TRBJ1-5, the V gene TRBV29-1, with 8 positions matching TRBD1. The CDR3 consists of 12 residues. V trimming: 6 bases; J trimming: 2 bases; junction bases outside the gene matches: 0. Germline CDR1 and CDR2: SQVTM and ANQGSEA. CDR3 in amino acids: CSVGQGNQPQHF. In DNA form, the CDR3 reads TGCAGCGTGGGACAGGGCAATCAGCCCCAGCATTTT. Supplemented by reference TRBV29-1 and TRBJ1-5, the full variable domain reads SAVISQKPSRDICQRGTSLTIQCQVDSQVTMMFWYRQQPGQSLTLIATANQGSEATYESGFVIDKFPISRPNLTFSTLTVSNMSPEDSSIYLCSVGQGNQPQHFGDGTRLSIL.

Here the CDR3 reads CASSSAGGDTEAFF. The CDR3 DNA reads TGTGCCAGCTCATCTGCGGGAGGGGACACTGAAGCTTTCTTT. The V call is TRBV18, the J call TRBJ1-1; a weak D match, TRBD1 (5 bases). Germline CDR1 KGHSH, CDR2 LQKENI. The CDR3 has 14 amino acids. V was shortened by 5 bases and J by 3 bases, with 13 bases between the two germline ends.

This sequence joins TRBV9 and TRBJ1-6; no definite D call. The V end lost 4 bases, the J end lost 6 bases, and 11 bases lay between the germline ends. This CDR3 is built from 14 residues. The germline gives CDR1 SGDLS, CDR2 YYNGEE. CDR3 region: CASSLDTFNSPLHF. The CDR3 bases are TGTGCCAGCAGCCTCGACACGTTTAATTCACCCCTCCACTTT.

The chain couples TRBV7-8 to TRBJ1-2; TRBD1 agrees at 8 bases. The germline V gene has CDR1 SGHVS and CDR2 FQNEAQ. V was pared by 4 bases and J by 1 base, with 8 bases of the junction left unmatched. The CDR3 consists of 16 residues. CDR3 loop: CASSSRRQGINYGYTF. The CDR3 region has the DNA TGTGCCAGCAGCTCGAGACGACAGGGGATTAACTATGGCTACACCTTC. Together with reference TRBV7-8 and TRBJ1-2, the CDR3 gives the full variable domain: GAGVSQSPRYKVAKRGQDVALRCDPISGHVSLFWYQQALGQGPEFLTYFQNEAQLDKSGLPSDRFFAERPEGSVSTLKIQRTQQEDSAVYLCASSSRRQGINYGYTFGSGTRLTVV.

This rearrangement joins TRBV2 to TRBJ2-2; TRBD1 is a possible D gene (6 bases). V was trimmed by 5 bases and J by 2 bases, leaving 15 bases between them. The CDR3 runs 16 residues. Germline V gives CDR1 SNHLY, CDR2 FYNNEI. The CDR3 is CASSRDTQRNTGELFF. For the CDR3, the DNA is TGTGCCAGCAGTAGGGACACCCAACGAAACACCGGGGAGCTGTTTTTT. Looking up the rest from reference TRBV2 and TRBJ2-2 gives the full variable domain: EPEVTQTPSHQVTQMGQEVILRCVPISNHLYFYWYRQILGQKVEFLVSFYNNEISEKSEIFDDQFSVERPDGSNFTLKIRSTKLEDSAMYFCASSRDTQRNTGELFFGEGSRLTVL.

This chain connects TRBV7-8 to TRBJ2-7, with 10 bases that match TRBD1. The CDR3 has 15 residues. Germline values: CDR1 SGHVS, CDR2 FQNEAQ. Trimming took 5 bases from V and 5 from J; bases not matched to a gene: 9. The CDR3 protein is CASSRGQGGRHEQYF. CDR3 coding DNA: TGTGCCAGCAGCCGAGGACAGGGGGGTCGGCACGAGCAGTACTTC. Drawing the rest from reference TRBV7-8 and TRBJ2-7, the complete variable domain is GAGVSQSPRYKVAKRGQDVALRCDPISGHVSLFWYQQALGQGPEFLTYFQNEAQLDKSGLPSDRFFAERPEGSVSTLKIQRTQQEDSAVYLCASSRGQGGRHEQYFGPGTRLTVT.

This clone was detected a few times. The chain couples TRBV27 to TRBJ2-5; the match to TRBD2 covers 15 bases. The germline V gene encodes CDR1 MNHEY and CDR2 SMNVEV (reference sequence). The ends lost 5 bases at V and 5 bases at J; junction bases unmatched: 3. The CDR3 is made up of 15 amino acids. CDR3 sequence (DNA): TGTGCCAGCAGTAGGACTAGCGGGGGGGTGGAGACCCAGTACTTC. Amino acids: CASSRTSGGVETQYF.

The chain carries TRBV2 and TRBJ2-7; 7 bases are a match to TRBD2. The CDR3 is made up of 14 amino acids. The V segment lost 1 base and the J segment 6 bases; nucleotides outside the gene matches: 6. CDR1 SNHLY and CDR2 FYNNEI come from the germline V gene. The CDR3 sequence is CASSEERGESEQYF. As DNA, the CDR3 is TGTGCCAGCAGTGAAGAACGGGGGGAGAGCGAGCAGTACTTC.

The V gene is TRBV27, the J gene TRBJ1-2; 7 bases match TRBD1. This CDR3 comprises 14 residues. The V and J ends lost 6 bases and 2 bases, in that order; junction bases with no gene match: 6. From germline, CDR1 is MNHEY and CDR2 SMNVEV (reference sequence). CDR3 loop: CASRRQGQNYGYTF. The DNA for the CDR3 is TGTGCCAGCAGACGACAGGGTCAGAACTATGGCTACACCTTC.

This rearrangement joins TRBV6-5 to TRBJ1-3, with D maybe TRBD1 (6 bases). The CDR3 consists of 12 residues. Deletions cut 5 bases from V and 8 bases from J, with 10 bases between. CDR1 MNHEY and CDR2 SVGAGI come from the germline V gene. CDR3 DNA sequence: TGTGCCAGCAGTCAAGGGGGACACACCATATATTTT. As protein: CASSQGGHTIYF.